Listed here are 26 T cell receptor beta chains from one sample, sequenced in a study of blood T cells in healthy people across ages. Through a sample-barcoded 5' primer and a J-beta primer mix, a second PCR was run for roughly 6 to 12 cycles. TCRdb reprocessed the 5' RACE reads via MiXCR and lists one record per CDR3 protein. The data contain approximately 2,000,000 distinct CDR3 sequences, approximately 39% of them singletons. The specimen sequenced was blood. The receptors were gathered from a human donor in good health.

This chain links TRBV4-1 with TRBJ1-2; no definite D call. V lost 2 bases and J lost 0, with 13 bases in between. The CDR3 sequence is 16 residues long. Germline CDR1 is MGHRA and CDR2 is YSYEKL. The CDR3 DNA reads TGCGCCAGCAGCCAATCACTTCGGGAGTCTAACTATGGCTACACCTTC. Encoded protein: CASSQSLRESNYGYTF.

The chain has TRBV12-3 or TRBV12-4 and TRBJ1-1; no clear D gene. Trimming left V 10 bases short and J 0 bases short, with 12 bases between. This CDR3 spans 13 amino acids. CDR3 sequence: CANTVNMNTEAFF. The CDR3 DNA reads as TGTGCCAACACGGTGAACATGAACACTGAAGCTTTCTTT.

There are many counts of this clonotype. The rearrangement uses TRBV7-9 and TRBJ2-7; D call uncertain. The germline V gene has CDR1 SEHNR and CDR2 FQNEAQ (reference sequence). CDR3 length: 14 amino acids. Between the trimmed V and J ends, which lost 5 bases and 2 bases, there was a span of 13 bases. The CDR3 spells CASSPGVPPYEQYF. The CDR3 nucleotides read TGTGCCAGCAGCCCAGGAGTCCCCCCCTACGAGCAGTACTTC.

V and J are TRBV7-3 and TRBJ2-5; 8 bases match TRBD2. The CDR3 consists of 17 residues. CDR1 and CDR2 (germline): SGHTA, FQGTGA. V trimming: 1 base; J trimming: 3 bases; junction bases outside the gene matches: 10. The CDR3 spells CASSLRAGDYLEETQYF. The CDR3 bases are TGTGCCAGCAGCTTAAGAGCGGGGGACTACCTGGAAGAGACCCAGTACTTC.

Points on this clonotype: The junction shows a germline mismatch at one end, possibly a read error. In DNA, the CDR3 is TGTGCCAGCAGCTTAGATTCAGGGTACTATGGCTGCACCTTC. This encodes CASSLDSGYYGCTF. This chain connects TRBV7-2 to TRBJ1-2; D is possibly TRBD1 (5 bases). The CDR3 runs 14 residues. From germline, CDR1 is SGHTA and CDR2 FQGNSA.

The genes are TRBV7-9 and TRBJ2-3, with D perhaps being TRBD1 or TRBD2 (5 bases each). This CDR3 region has 15 residues. The V and J ends lost 4 bases and 2 bases respectively, with 13 bases between them. Germline V gene sequence: CDR1 SEHNR, CDR2 FQNEAQ (reference sequence). The CDR3 loop is CASSSGPEYTDTQYF. Written as DNA, the CDR3 is TGTGCCAGCAGCTCGGGACCCGAATACACAGATACGCAGTATTTT.

This clonotype was counted between two and nine times. This chain links TRBV5-1 with TRBJ1-1, with 7 bases lining up with TRBD1. V lost 4 bases and J lost 5; bases outside the gene matches: 8. The CDR3 spans 14 residues. Looked up from germline, CDR1 is SGHRS and CDR2 is YFSETQ. The CDR3 region is CASSITTGLTEAFF. The CDR3 DNA sequence: TGCGCCAGCAGCATAACGACAGGGTTGACTGAAGCTTTCTTT.

This chain joins TRBV4-1 and TRBJ2-7, with 9 positions matching TRBD2. The end of the DNA is better explained by TRBJ2-5, so the J call may be wrong. The CDR3 sequence is 14 residues long. CDR1 is MGHRA and CDR2 is YSYEKL in the germline V gene. The CDR3 coding sequence is TGCGCCAGCAGCCAAGCGGGGACTAGCCAGACCCAGTACTTC. Protein: CASSQAGTSQTQYF.

This clonotype was detected only a few times. This sequence joins TRBV7-6 and TRBJ1-6, with D maybe TRBD1 (5 bases). The CDR3 is 16 residues long. V shed 1 base and J shed 4 bases, with 11 bases lying between them. CDR1 and CDR2 (germline): SGHVS, FNYEAQ. The DNA of the CDR3 is TGTGCCAGCAGCTTAGTATTCAGGGCTTATAATTCACCCCTCCACTTT. Protein sequence: CASSLVFRAYNSPLHF.

In this sample, this clonotype turned up a few times. The CDR3 spells CASSLKTQGGAAYGYTF. The CDR3 DNA reads as TGCGCCAGCAGCTTGAAGACGCAGGGGGGCGCAGCCTATGGCTACACCTTC. The chain couples TRBV5-1 to TRBJ1-2; 7 bases align to TRBD1. The CDR3 totals 17 residues. After removal of 1 base from V and 4 bases from J, the junction contained 13 bases not matched to a gene. CDR1 is SGHRS and CDR2 is YFSETQ in the germline V gene.

This sequence joins TRBV10-1 and TRBJ2-1, with 7 bases aligning to TRBD2. CDR1 is WNHNN, CDR2 SYGVQD, per germline (reference sequence). The CDR3 is 15 residues long. V trimming: 6 bases; J trimming: 6 bases; junction bases outside the gene matches: 11. The DNA of the CDR3 is TGCGCCAGCAGACGGAGGGCTAGCGGAGGCAATGAGCAGTTCTTC. This codes for CASRRRASGGNEQFF.

Concerning this clonotype: One end of the junction fails to match germline, which may point to a read error. This sequence joins TRBV20-1 and TRBJ1-2, with D possibly matching TRBD1 (6 bases). Germline V CDR1 and CDR2: DFQATT, SNEGSKA (reference sequence). The CDR3 length is 14 residues. CDR3 region: CSARVTDRNYGYTF. The CDR3 DNA follows: TGCAGTGCCAGAGTCACGGACAGAAACTATGGCTACACCTTC.

CDR3 in amino acids: CASSPRSGAFYGYTF. DNA of the CDR3: TGTGCCAGCAGCCCTCGCTCGGGCGCCTTCTATGGCTACACCTTC. The rearrangement links TRBV4-2 to TRBJ1-2; D not resolved. Germline CDR1 is LGHNA and CDR2 is YNFKEQ. The CDR3 spans 15 residues. V lost 4 bases to trimming and J lost 4 bases, with 16 bases between them.

This clonotype has only a few counts. V usage is TRBV7-2 and J usage is TRBJ1-5, with a tentative D call TRBD1 (5 bases). The CDR3 is 15 amino acids. Germline lookup yields CDR1 SGHTA and CDR2 FQGNSA. Trimming left V 4 bases short and J 6 bases short, with 16 bases between. This CDR3 reads CASSSRSGGSQPQHF. The CDR3 nucleotides are TGTGCCAGCAGCTCCCGGAGCGGGGGTAGTCAGCCCCAGCATTTT.

This clonotype has a handful of counts. The chain couples TRBV21-1 to TRBJ2-3. TRBV21-1 is a pseudogene segment. The CDR3 contains 12 residues. CDR3 protein: CASTQGTDTQYF. CDR3 bases: TGTGCCAGCACCCAGGGCACAGATACGCAGTATTTT.

This clonotype has at least ten counts. The rearrangement uses TRBV7-2 and TRBJ2-5, with D unclear. This CDR3 region has 14 residues. Per the germline V gene, CDR1 is SGHTA and CDR2 is FQGNSA. With 6 bases removed from V and 5 bases from J, the gap between germline ends came to 16 bases. For the CDR3, the DNA is TGTGCCAGCAGTTTGGGCAGTCTACGGGAGACCCAGTACTTC. Translating gives CASSLGSLRETQYF.

This clonotype was detected only once. The chain has TRBV5-1 and TRBJ1-4, with D unclear. V was clipped by 3 bases and J by 8 bases, with 14 bases between them. CDR1 and CDR2 from the germline V gene are SGHRS and YFSETQ. The CDR3 runs to 14 residues. The chain's CDR3 is CASSYLSQKEKLFF. CDR3 DNA: TGCGCCAGCAGCTACCTATCCCAGAAGGAAAAACTGTTTTTT. The variable domain in full, with the rest retrieved from reference TRBV5-1 and TRBJ1-4, is KAGVTQTPRYLIKTRGQQVTLSCSPISGHRSVSWYQQTPGQGLQFLFEYFSETQRNKGNFPGRFSGRQFSNSRSEMNVSTLELGDSALYLCASSYLSQKEKLFFGSGTQLSVL.

This sequence joins TRBV29-1 and TRBJ2-1; D possibly uses TRBD1 or TRBD2 (5 bases each). CDR1 and CDR2 (germline): SQVTM, ANQGSEA. Trimming removed 4 bases from V and 2 bases from J, with 15 bases in between. The CDR3 has 15 amino acids. The CDR3 here is CSVGDQGPAYNEQFF. DNA of the CDR3: TGCAGCGTTGGGGACCAGGGTCCGGCCTACAATGAGCAGTTCTTC.

The rearrangement links TRBV7-3 to TRBJ2-4, with 14 bases that match TRBD2. The J call may be wrong; the DNA end is better matched by TRBJ2-5. CDR1 is SGHTA, CDR2 FQGTGA, per germline. This CDR3 is 16 amino acids long. CDR3 sequence (DNA): TGTGCCAGCAGCCCAGGGACTAGCGGGGGAGTGGAGACCCAGTACTTC. This codes for CASSPGTSGGVETQYF.

The chain couples TRBV29-1 to TRBJ2-3, with TRBD2 matching over 12 bases. Germline values: CDR1 SQVTM, CDR2 ANQGSEA. The CDR3 runs to 16 residues. V gave up 0 bases and J gave up 5 bases; unmatched junction bases: 6. Written as DNA, the CDR3 is TGCAGCGTTGAAGATCTGACTAGCGGGGGAGGAGATACGCAGTATTTT. Translating gives CSVEDLTSGGGDTQYF.

This clonotype was recorded a few times. V usage is TRBV19 and J usage is TRBJ2-5; possibly TRBD2 for D (6 bases). V lost 4 bases, J lost 6 bases, and 12 bases lay in between. Germline CDR1 LNHDA, CDR2 SQIVND (reference sequence). CDR3 length: 13 amino acids. The CDR3 DNA reads TGTGCCAGTAGTACCGGAGGCGGGAAGACCCAGTACTTC. It codes for CASSTGGGKTQYF.

The J gene is TRBJ2-6, the V gene TRBV7-9, with TRBD1 as a possible D gene (7 bases). The germline V gene has CDR1 SEHNR and CDR2 FQNEAQ (reference sequence). V dropped 6 bases and J dropped 0 bases, with 15 bases sitting between them. CDR3 size: 17 residues. CDR3 protein: CASSMRQGGSGANVLTF. CDR3 in DNA: TGTGCCAGCAGTATGAGGCAGGGGGGCTCTGGGGCCAACGTCCTGACTTTC.

This clonotype was detected only a few times. This rearrangement joins TRBV25-1 to TRBJ1-2; the D is unclear. The CDR3 runs to 18 residues. Trimming left V 0 bases short and J 9 bases short, with 26 bases between. Germline values: CDR1 MGHDK, CDR2 SYGVNS. The CDR3: CASSEYFEATNRPGSYTF. Here the CDR3 DNA reads TGTGCCAGCAGTGAATATTTTGAGGCTACTAATCGCCCGGGGAGCTACACCTTC.

The J gene is TRBJ2-3, the V gene TRBV5-1; D call uncertain. Per germline, CDR1 SGHRS and CDR2 YFSETQ. The length of the CDR3 is 15 residues. The V end was cut by 5 bases, the J end by 0 bases, with 13 bases between. CDR3 in amino acids: CASRADPTSTDTQYF. The CDR3 nucleotides read TGCGCCAGCAGAGCCGACCCCACTAGCACAGATACGCAGTATTTT.

The V and J genes are TRBV12-5 and TRBJ1-1; 8 nucleotides agree with TRBD1. J gave up 1 base and V 7 bases, and 5 bases lay outside the gene matches. The length of the CDR3 is 14 residues. Per the germline V gene, CDR1 is LGHNT and CDR2 is FRNRAP. The CDR3 DNA follows: TGTGCTAGTGATCCGGGACAGGCGAACACTGAAGCTTTCTTT. Amino acid sequence: CASDPGQANTEAFF. Together with reference TRBV12-5 and TRBJ1-1, the CDR3 gives the full variable domain: DARVTQTPRHKVTEMGQEVTMRCQPILGHNTVFWYRQTMMQGLELLAYFRNRAPLDDSGMPKDRFSAEMPDATLATLKIQPSEPRDSAVYFCASDPGQANTEAFFGQGTRLTVV.

This clonotype came up a few times. V and J are TRBV12-3 or TRBV12-4 and TRBJ2-7, with 7 bases aligning to TRBD2. J gave up 5 bases and V 5 bases, and 9 bases lay outside the gene matches. CDR3 length: 14 amino acids. CDR3 nucleotide sequence: TGTGCCAGCAGTCTCCATATGGGGAGGGACGAGCAGTACTTC. Translating gives CASSLHMGRDEQYF.